This T cell receptor beta chain was observed in a study of blood T cells in healthy people across ages. A few counts support this clonotype. The second PCR ran roughly 6 to 11 cycles with a sample-barcoded 5' primer and J-beta primers. The template-switch adaptor, which had 12 random nucleotides, put a tag on each cDNA molecule. Each CDR3 protein gets one entry after TCRdb re-called the 5' RACE reads with MiXCR. The sample has about 1.1 million distinct CDR3 sequences; roughly two fifths are singletons. V trimming: 6 bases; J trimming: 3 bases; junction bases outside the gene matches: 3. Germline assignment: CDR1 KGHDR and CDR2 SFDVKD. CDR3 length: 13 residues.

This rearrangement joins TRBV24-1 to TRBJ2-5; 7 bases agree with TRBD2. This sequence originates from a man younger than 35 in good health. Source material: blood. For the CDR3, the DNA is TGTGCCACCAGTAGGGGAGGGGAAGAGACCCAGTACTTC. It specifies CATSRGGEETQYF.